This T cell receptor (beta chain) stems from a study of cytomegalovirus exposure and HLA in healthy donors (dated by TCRdb to the late 2010s). Looking at the study overall: According to an earlier analysis of several hundred of the donors, about 170 million T cells yielded some 120 million unique TCR beta sequences and about 300 Gb of sequence data. An early release covering approximately 600 HLA-typed donors comprised about 310 gigabases of sequencing data and around 85 million unique TCR sequences. Of the 300 to 450 genotyped donors, roughly 80% were placed in the genetic ancestry cluster associated with self-reported Caucasian donors. The aim of the study was to test whether cataloging public T cell receptors could identify signatures of past pathogen exposure. The T cell repertoires of several hundred subjects were profiled by immunosequencing and related to cytomegalovirus serostatus. A separate validation cohort of over 95 different subjects was used in addition to the approximately 640-subject first cohort. To predict cytomegalovirus infection status, the study combined high-throughput TCR immunosequencing, statistical association of individual TCRs with disease status, and machine learning. To study patterns of TCR occurrence, a later analysis re-analyzed previously published TCR beta repertoires from hundreds of donors and added high-resolution HLA genotyping. Rather than drawing on any new phenotypic data, the later analysis identified candidate immune exposures from TCR beta sequences and the way those sequences occurred across donors. An earlier analysis of approximately 500 of the donors applied high-throughput TCR beta sequencing to assess whether each TCR beta V gene segment acted as functional or pseudogenic. Donor age, sex, ethnicity and CMV serostatus were compiled alongside the repertoire data. A later genetic analysis used genome-wide SNP genotypes for about three fifths of the 666 donors, treating that subset as a discovery cohort. Every discovery cohort repertoire had been produced on one sequencing platform. Both class I and class II loci were covered by HLA typing, at four-digit resolution. The number of typed donors differed by locus: about 620-640 for A, B, C, DRB1 and DQB1; approximately 520 for DQA1; 606 for DPA1; and roughly 490 for DPB1. Because of strong linkage in the cohort, five DR-DQ haplotypes were treated as single units for association and clustering. Among 300 to 500 genotyped donors of the cohort, an average of approximately 240,000 unique TCR beta nucleotide sequences was sequenced per donor, of which about 19% were non-productive. General conclusions and limits of the study: This cohort had only TCR beta chains sequenced, and the lack of alpha or paired-chain data limited which features could be detected. In vitro tests confirmed that a few of the cytomegalovirus-associated TCR beta chains recognize cytomegalovirus antigens. The presence/absence analyses assumed that sequencing depth was roughly uniform across donors, and that assumption may not be true. According to the authors, the approach could potentially be generalized to other disease states and immunological phenotypes. A cluster of highly shared sequence variants was judged likely to represent a technical artifact of the sequencing pipeline. In a later analysis, several top co-occurrence clusters were reported to appear linked to parvovirus B19, influenza, CMV and Epstein-Barr virus. Broadly in line with IMGT annotations, most TCR beta V segments showed up in productive rearrangements about 90% or about 30% of the time in an earlier analysis of around 600 of the donors. In the study, approximately 150 TCR beta chains were listed as associated with cytomegalovirus. According to a later analysis, TCR association rates differed among HLA loci, with DRB1 alleles showing the most associated TCRs and HLA-C alleles showing the fewest. Because the 87-base-pair reads could not distinguish some IMGT-functional V segments, including TRBV6-2 and TRBV6-3, those segments were excluded. For the cohort, immune exposure information was limited to CMV serostatus. While some public TCRs were present in many individuals, most TCR sequences turned up only very rarely across donors. A further reported finding was that TCR beta sequences accurately predicted the HLA-A and HLA-B alleles for most subjects in the first cohort. The classifier was reported to diagnose cytomegalovirus status with high specificity and sensitivity in both the original and validation cohorts. About 15 rarely observed V segments, including chromosome 9 orphons, were excluded from the earlier analysis of several hundred of the donors because counts were too low. Assigning TCR associations to individual alleles was difficult when HLA alleles, especially DR and DQ, strongly co-occurred. In a later analysis, 16,951 TCR beta sequences were associated with specific HLA alleles at a false discovery rate of 0.05. A later genetic analysis associated a missense DCLRE1C variant with V-gene and J-gene trimming of TCR beta chains, and an independent cohort replicated the association. Compared with equally common non-associated chains, HLA-associated TCR beta chains in a later analysis were more clonally expanded and had lower generation probabilities. Linkage disequilibrium might explain the correlated functional status among segregating V segments, but an unknown experimental factor could not be excluded. Because HLA typing was missing for some donors at each locus, association tests included only the typed subset. In a later analysis, most CMV-associated TCR beta chains were found to appear HLA-restricted, with HLA associations seemingly driven largely by CMV exposure. In a later genetic analysis, fewer N-insertions in productive TCRs were reported among donors in an Asian-associated ancestry cluster than the roughly 700-donor mean.

The germline V gene yields SNHLY for CDR1 and FYNNEI for CDR2. V is trimmed back by 3 bases and J by 1 base, and the junction contains 1 base that no gene match accounts for. From its cysteine to its phenylalanine, the CDR3 spans 15 amino acids. Just CDR3 DNA is preserved here, 45 bases in frame from base 1. Library preparation used the immunoSEQ multiplex PCR assay. For the multiplex PCR, a mixture combining 60 forward primers for TCR Vbeta segments and 13 reverse primers for TCR Jbeta segments was used. The CDR3 region of rearranged TCR beta genes was amplified from genomic DNA with a multiplex PCR assay. The Illumina HiSeq System was used to sequence the amplified TCR beta libraries as 87-base-pair reads. In the authors' own workflow: A later analysis tallied tens of millions of unique TCR beta chains across the 550 to 850 repertoires, and approximately 12 million of those chains were shared by two or more donors. Raw reads were error-corrected and collapsed into unique sequences by a nearest-neighbor algorithm in which closely related sequences were merged to remove PCR and sequencing errors. To assign V, D and J gene segments, CDR3 sequences were aligned to IMGT reference sequences. For a sequence to be retained, a match of at least six nucleotides was required to both a V gene segment and a J gene segment. Rearrangements were classified as productive when the CDR3 lacked stop codons and remained in frame with V and J, and all other rearrangements were classified as non-productive. Following IMGT convention, CDR3 was defined as the stretch from the second conserved V-encoded cysteine to the conserved J-encoded phenylalanine. The earlier analysis of 550 to 650 of the donors excluded any sequence lacking an unambiguous match to a single V gene segment. An earlier analysis of 587 of the donors called V segments functional above 56.7% productive rearrangements and segregating when the between-donor standard deviation exceeded 5%. To diagnose cytomegalovirus status from the catalog of TCR beta chain sequences, a statistical classification framework was built. V and J gene assignment, in a later analysis, came from comparing TCR nucleotide sequences with IMGT/GENE-DB human TR gene sequences. In a later analysis, CDR3 sequences and most-parsimonious VDJ recombination scenarios were assigned using the TCRdist pipeline. In a later analysis, each TCR beta chain was defined by its CDR3 amino acid sequence together with its V-gene family, and reads without a unique V-gene family were excluded. In a later analysis, 550 to 650 highly shared, low-generation-probability nucleotide sequences were removed to address suspected cross-contamination and a sequencing artifact. A later analysis calculated a clonal expansion index for each public chain from normalized within-repertoire ranks of inferred template counts. A later analysis computed generation probabilities with a VDJ recombination model fitted to out-of-frame rearrangements, and checked the results against IGoR. In a later analysis, hypergeometric tests were used to score TCR-TCR, TCR-HLA and TCR-CMV co-occurrence, with a repertoire-size bias correction applied to TCR pairs. To estimate false discovery rates, a later analysis permuted the HLA or CMV assignments 20 times. In a later analysis, co-occurring TCRs were grouped with DBSCAN, and TCRdist sequence similarity was added when clustering was performed within HLA-allele-positive subsets. For co-occurrence clustering, repertoires with fewer than 30,000 or more than 120,000 public chains were excluded, along with four or five repertoires with anomalous nucleotide sharing. The clones in this table, taken by TCRdb from immuneACCESS, are in-frame only. Not every clone is retained; where verified, under half of the shortfall comes from an unresolved V gene, and the cause of the rest is unknown. Clone size and the V and J calls come from that table; the DNA yielded D and trimming. The sample data list around 150,000 clones, and around 10% of these were observed just once. The leading ten clones occupy roughly 6.4% of the sample.

The cohort was made up of around 720 healthy bone marrow donors. At the time of sampling, all cohort members were nominally healthy, though unrecorded immune exposures were likely present. The donor tested CMV seropositive, placing the donor among the roughly 270 seropositive members of the cohort. A peripheral blood sample was provided by each donor, and peripheral blood mononuclear cells were used for TCR beta sequencing. The Qiagen DNeasy Blood Extraction Kit was used to extract genomic DNA from the blood cell samples. Points on this clone: Which antigen it targets is not known. No base quality values were provided; no much bigger clone lies one nucleotide off.

The rearrangement joined TRBV2 to TRBJ2-2; TRBD2 matches 8 bases in the middle. The receptor was derived from a middle-aged woman in good health and CMV-seropositive. The sequenced sample was PBMCs. The CDR3 reads as follows: CASSESGGNTGELFF. The DNA reads TGTGCCAGCAGTGAGAGCGGGGGGAACACCGGGGAGCTGTTTTTT.